This T cell receptor (beta chain) was documented in a study of T cell responses to AZD1222 COVID-19 vaccine. Across the whole study: Second doses that came at about 4 or about 12 weeks were put together. Broader study findings: Unmutated variant regions reportedly attract nearly half of all spike-specific TCRs.

On this clone: Its matching antigen is unknown.

Clones were sequenced by immunoSEQ multiplex PCR, and TCRdb holds only the in-frame ones, with some missing. Of 150,000 to 200,000 clones listed, approximately 90% are singletons. The V and J ends lost 5 bases and 8 bases respectively, with 15 bases between them. In germline, CDR1 is SGHVS, CDR2 FQNEAQ. The CDR3 consists of 13 residues. The sequence was obtained from an adult in good health. This chain uses TRBV7-8 with TRBJ1-2; D is perhaps TRBD1 (5 bases). The input for sequencing was peripheral blood, taken on day 0 of AZD1222 vaccination. CDR3 residues: CASSQRDGEGYTF. CDR3 nucleotide sequence: TGTGCCAGCAGCCAACGGGACGGGGAGGGCTACACCTTC.